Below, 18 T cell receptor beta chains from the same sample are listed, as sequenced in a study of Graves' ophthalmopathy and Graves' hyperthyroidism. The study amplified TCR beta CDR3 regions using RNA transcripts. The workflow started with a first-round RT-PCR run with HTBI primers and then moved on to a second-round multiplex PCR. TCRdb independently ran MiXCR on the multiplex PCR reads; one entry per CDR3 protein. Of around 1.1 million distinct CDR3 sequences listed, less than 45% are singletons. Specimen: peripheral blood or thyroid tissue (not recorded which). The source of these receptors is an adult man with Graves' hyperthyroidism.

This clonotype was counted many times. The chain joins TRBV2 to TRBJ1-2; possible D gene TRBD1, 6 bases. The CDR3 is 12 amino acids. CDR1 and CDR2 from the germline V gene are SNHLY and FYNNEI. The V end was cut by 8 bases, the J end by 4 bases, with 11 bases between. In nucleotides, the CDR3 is TGTGCCAGCTACAGGGTCGCCTATGGCTACACCTTC. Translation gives CASYRVAYGYTF.

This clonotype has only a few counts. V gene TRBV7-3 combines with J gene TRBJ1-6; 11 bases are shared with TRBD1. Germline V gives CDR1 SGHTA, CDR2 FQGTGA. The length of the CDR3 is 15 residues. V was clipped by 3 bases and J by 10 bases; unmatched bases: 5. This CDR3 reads CASSFGQGAWSPLHF. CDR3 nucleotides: TGTGCCAGCAGCTTCGGACAGGGGGCTTGGTCACCCCTCCACTTT.

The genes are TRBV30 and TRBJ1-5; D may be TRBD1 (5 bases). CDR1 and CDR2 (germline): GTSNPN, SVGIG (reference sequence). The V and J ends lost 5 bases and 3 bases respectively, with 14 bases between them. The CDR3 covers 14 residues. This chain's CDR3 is CAWGTGTLNQPQHF. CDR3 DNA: TGTGCCTGGGGAACCGGGACCCTCAATCAGCCCCAGCATTTT.

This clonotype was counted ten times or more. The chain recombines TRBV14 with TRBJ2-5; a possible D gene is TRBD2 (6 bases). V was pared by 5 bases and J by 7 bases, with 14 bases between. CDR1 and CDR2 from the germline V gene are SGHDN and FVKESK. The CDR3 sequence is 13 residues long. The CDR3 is CASSAGGAGTQYF. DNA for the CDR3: TGTGCCAGCAGCGCCGGGGGAGCTGGGACCCAGTACTTC.

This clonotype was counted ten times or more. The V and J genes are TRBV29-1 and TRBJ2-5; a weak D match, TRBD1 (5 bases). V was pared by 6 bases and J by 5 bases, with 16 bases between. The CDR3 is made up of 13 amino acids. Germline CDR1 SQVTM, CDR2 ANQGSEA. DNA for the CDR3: TGCAGCGTCGACCGCAGGGAAGGGGAGACCCAGTACTTC. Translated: CSVDRREGETQYF.

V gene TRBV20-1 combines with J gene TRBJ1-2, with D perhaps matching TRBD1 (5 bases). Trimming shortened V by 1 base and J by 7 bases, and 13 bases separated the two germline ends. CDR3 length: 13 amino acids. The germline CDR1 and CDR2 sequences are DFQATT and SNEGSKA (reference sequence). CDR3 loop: CSARVWGLAGYTF. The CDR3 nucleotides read TGCAGTGCTAGAGTGTGGGGGTTGGCTGGCTACACCTTC.

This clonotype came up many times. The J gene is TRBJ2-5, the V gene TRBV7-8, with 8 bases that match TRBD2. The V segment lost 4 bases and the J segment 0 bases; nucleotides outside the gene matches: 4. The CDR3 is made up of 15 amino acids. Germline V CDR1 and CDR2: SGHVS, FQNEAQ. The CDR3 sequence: CASSSGGQYQETQYF. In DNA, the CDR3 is TGTGCCAGCAGCTCGGGAGGGCAGTACCAAGAGACCCAGTACTTC. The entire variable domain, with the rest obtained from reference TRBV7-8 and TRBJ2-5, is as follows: GAGVSQSPRYKVAKRGQDVALRCDPISGHVSLFWYQQALGQGPEFLTYFQNEAQLDKSGLPSDRFFAERPEGSVSTLKIQRTQQEDSAVYLCASSSGGQYQETQYFGPGTRLLVL.

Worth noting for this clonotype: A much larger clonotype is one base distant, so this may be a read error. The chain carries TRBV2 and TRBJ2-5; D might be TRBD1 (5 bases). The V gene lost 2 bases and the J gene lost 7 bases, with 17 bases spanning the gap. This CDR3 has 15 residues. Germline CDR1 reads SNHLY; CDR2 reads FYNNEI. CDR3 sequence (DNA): TGTGCCAGCAGTGAAAAGTTCCCCAGGGTAGGGACCCAGTACTTC. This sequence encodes CASSEKFPRVGTQYF.

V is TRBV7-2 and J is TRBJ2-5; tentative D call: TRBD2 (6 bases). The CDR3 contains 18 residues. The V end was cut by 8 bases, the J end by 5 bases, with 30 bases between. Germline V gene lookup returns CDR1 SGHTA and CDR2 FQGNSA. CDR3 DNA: TGTGCCAGCCAATGGGGCCCCAGCTCGGGACTCACGCGGGAGACCCAGTACTTC. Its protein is CASQWGPSSGLTRETQYF. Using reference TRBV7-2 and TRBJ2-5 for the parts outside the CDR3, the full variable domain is GAGVSQSPSNKVTEKGKDVELRCDPISGHTALYWYRQSLGQGLEFLIYFQGNSAPDKSGLPSDRFSAERTGGSVSTLTIQRTQQEDSAVYLCASQWGPSSGLTRETQYFGPGTRLLVL.

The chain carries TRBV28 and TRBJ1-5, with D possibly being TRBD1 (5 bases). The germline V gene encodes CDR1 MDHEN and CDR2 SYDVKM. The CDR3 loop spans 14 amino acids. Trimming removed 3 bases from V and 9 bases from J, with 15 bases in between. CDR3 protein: CASSLFGGTGPQHF. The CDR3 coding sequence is TGTGCCAGCAGTTTGTTTGGGGGGACGGGGCCCCAGCATTTT.

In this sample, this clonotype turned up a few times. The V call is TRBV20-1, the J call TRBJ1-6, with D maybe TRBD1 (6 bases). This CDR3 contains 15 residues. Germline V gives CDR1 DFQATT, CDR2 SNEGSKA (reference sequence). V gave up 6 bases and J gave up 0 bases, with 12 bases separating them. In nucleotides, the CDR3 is TGCAGTGCCCGGACAGAAGCCTCCTATAATTCACCCCTCCACTTT. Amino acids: CSARTEASYNSPLHF.

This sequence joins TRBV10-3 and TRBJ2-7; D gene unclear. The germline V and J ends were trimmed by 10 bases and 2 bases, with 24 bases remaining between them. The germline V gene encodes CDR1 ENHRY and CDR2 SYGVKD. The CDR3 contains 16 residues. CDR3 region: CASTNFGEKTTYEQYF. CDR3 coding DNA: TGTGCCAGCACGAATTTTGGGGAAAAGACGACCTACGAGCAGTACTTC.

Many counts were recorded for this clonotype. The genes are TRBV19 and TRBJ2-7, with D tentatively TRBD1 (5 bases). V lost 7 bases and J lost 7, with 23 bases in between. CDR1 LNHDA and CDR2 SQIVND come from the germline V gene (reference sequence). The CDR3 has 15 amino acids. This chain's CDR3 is CASTTDTLSTTEQYF. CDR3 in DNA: TGTGCCAGTACGACAGACACTTTAAGTACTACGGAGCAGTACTTC.

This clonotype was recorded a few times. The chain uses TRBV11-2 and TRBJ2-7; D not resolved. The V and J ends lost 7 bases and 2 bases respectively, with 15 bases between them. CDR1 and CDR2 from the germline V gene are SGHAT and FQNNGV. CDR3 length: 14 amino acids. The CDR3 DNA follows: TGTGCCAGCAACCAACAACTCAAACCCTACGAGCAGTACTTC. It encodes CASNQQLKPYEQYF. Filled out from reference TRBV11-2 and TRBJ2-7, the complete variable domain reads EAGVAQSPRYKIIEKRQSVAFWCNPISGHATLYWYQQILGQGPKLLIQFQNNGVVDDSQLPKDRFSAERLKGVDSTLKIQPAKLEDSAVYLCASNQQLKPYEQYFGPGTRLTVT.

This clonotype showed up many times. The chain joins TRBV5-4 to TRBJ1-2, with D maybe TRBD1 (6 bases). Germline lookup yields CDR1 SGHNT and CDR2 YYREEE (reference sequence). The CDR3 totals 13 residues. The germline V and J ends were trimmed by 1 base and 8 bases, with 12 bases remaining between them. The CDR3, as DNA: TGTGCCAGCAGCTTGCCCTCCGGACAGGGCTACACCTTC. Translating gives CASSLPSGQGYTF.

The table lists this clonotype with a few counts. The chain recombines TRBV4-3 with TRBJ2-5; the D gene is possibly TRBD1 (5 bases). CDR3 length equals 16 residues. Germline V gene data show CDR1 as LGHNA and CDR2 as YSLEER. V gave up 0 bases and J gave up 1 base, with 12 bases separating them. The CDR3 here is CASSQDGAPTQETQYF. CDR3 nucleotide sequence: TGCGCCAGCAGCCAAGATGGGGCTCCTACCCAAGAGACCCAGTACTTC.

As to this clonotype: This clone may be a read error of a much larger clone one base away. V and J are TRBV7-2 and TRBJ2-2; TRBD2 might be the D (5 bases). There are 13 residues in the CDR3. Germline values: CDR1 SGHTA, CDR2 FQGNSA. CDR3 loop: CASRDSNTGKLFF. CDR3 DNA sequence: TGTGCCAGCAGGGACTCCAACACCGGGAAGCTGTTTTTT.

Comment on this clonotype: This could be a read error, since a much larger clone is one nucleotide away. CDR3 region: CSVEPGNYGYTF. The CDR3 DNA reads as TGCAGCGTTGAGCCAGGGAACTATGGCTACACCTTC. V gene TRBV29-1 combines with J gene TRBJ1-2; a possible D gene is TRBD1 (5 bases). The V end was cut by 3 bases, the J end by 2 bases, with 7 bases between. The germline CDR1 and CDR2 sequences are SQVTM and ANQGSEA. This CDR3 is 12 amino acids long. Using reference TRBV29-1 and TRBJ1-2 for the parts outside the CDR3, the full variable domain is SAVISQKPSRDICQRGTSLTIQCQVDSQVTMMFWYRQQPGQSLTLIATANQGSEATYESGFVIDKFPISRPNLTFSTLTVSNMSPEDSSIYLCSVEPGNYGYTFGSGTRLTVV.